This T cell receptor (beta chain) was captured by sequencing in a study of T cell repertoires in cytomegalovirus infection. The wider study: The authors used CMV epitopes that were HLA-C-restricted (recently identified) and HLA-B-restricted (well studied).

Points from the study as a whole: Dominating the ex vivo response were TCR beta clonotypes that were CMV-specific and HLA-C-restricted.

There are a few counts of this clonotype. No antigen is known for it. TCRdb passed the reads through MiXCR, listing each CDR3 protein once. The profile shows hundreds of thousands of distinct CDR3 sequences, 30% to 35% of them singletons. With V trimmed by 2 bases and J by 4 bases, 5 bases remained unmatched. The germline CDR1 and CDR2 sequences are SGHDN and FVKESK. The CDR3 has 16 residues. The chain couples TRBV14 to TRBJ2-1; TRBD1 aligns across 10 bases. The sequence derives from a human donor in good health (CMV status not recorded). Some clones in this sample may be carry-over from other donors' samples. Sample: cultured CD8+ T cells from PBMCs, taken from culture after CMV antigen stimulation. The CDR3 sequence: CASSQPGTGEYNEQFF. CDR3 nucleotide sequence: TGTGCCAGCAGCCAACCCGGGACAGGGGAGTACAATGAGCAGTTCTTC.